Following are 14 T cell receptor beta chains from one sample sequenced in a study of response to subunit inactivated influenza vaccine. MiXCR, applied by TCRdb to the RT-PCR reads, yields one record per CDR3 protein. Altogether approximately 520,000 distinct CDR3 sequences are present, around 25% being singletons, with the ten largest covering about 1.9%. The input for sequencing was CD4+ T cells sorted from PBMCs, taken less than 6 days after vaccination. The receptors were gathered from a man between 50 and 59 years old who received an inactivated influenza vaccine.

The table lists this clonotype with a count of one. One junction end does not reproduce the germline sequence, and a read error may be involved. The chain carries TRBV9 and TRBJ2-2; D tentatively fits TRBD1 or TRBD2 (5 bases each). The CDR3 is 17 residues long. Germline CDR1 and CDR2: SGDLS and YYNGEE. CDR3 DNA sequence: TGTGCCAGCAGCGCGTTCTCCGGGCCCCAAGGGGTCGGGGAGCTGCTTTTT. Its translation: CASSAFSGPQGVGELLF.

The chain carries TRBV28 and TRBJ1-4, with 7 bases lining up with TRBD1. Germline trimming cut 6 bases from V and 6 bases from J; bases unmatched to any gene: 10. The CDR3 is 15 amino acids. CDR1 is MDHEN, CDR2 SYDVKM, per germline. This CDR3 reads CASSSPGGGDEKLFF. CDR3 DNA sequence: TGTGCCAGCAGCTCCCCGGGAGGGGGCGATGAAAAACTGTTTTTT.

The gene calls are TRBV27 and TRBJ2-7; possibly TRBD1 for D (5 bases). Germline CDR1 MNHEY, CDR2 SMNVEV (reference sequence). V lost 2 bases and J 3 bases, leaving 14 bases between the germline ends. The CDR3 has 15 amino acids. CDR3 residues: CASSLTQGLYYEQYF. DNA of the CDR3: TGTGCCAGCAGTTTAACCCAGGGATTATACTACGAGCAGTACTTC.

V usage is TRBV18 and J usage is TRBJ2-3; D is uncertain. V lost 2 bases to trimming and J lost 5 bases, with 8 bases between them. CDR1 is KGHSH, CDR2 LQKENI, per germline. The CDR3 is made up of 13 amino acids. The CDR3 region has the DNA TGTGCCAGCTCACCAAATTCAGGAGATACGCAGTATTTT. Encoded protein: CASSPNSGDTQYF. Combining the CDR3 with reference TRBV18 and TRBJ2-3 gives the whole variable domain NAGVMQNPRHLVRRRGQEARLRCSPMKGHSHVYWYRQLPEEGLKFMVYLQKENIIDESGMPKERFSAEFPKEGPSILRIQQVVRGDSAAYFCASSPNSGDTQYFGPGTRLTVL.

This clonotype has just a few counts. The chain links TRBV29-1 to TRBJ2-1; tentatively, D is TRBD2 (6 bases). This CDR3 contains 13 residues. Germline CDR1 SQVTM, CDR2 ANQGSEA. With 4 bases removed from V and 8 bases from J, the gap between germline ends came to 15 bases. The CDR3 sequence: CSVGNRGEDEQFF. The CDR3 DNA is TGCAGCGTTGGGAATCGAGGGGAGGATGAGCAGTTCTTC.

This clonotype turned up a few times. V usage is TRBV6-2 or TRBV6-3 and J usage is TRBJ2-7; D not certain. Germline assignment: CDR1 MNHEY and CDR2 SVGEGT. This CDR3 spans 14 amino acids. V lost 4 bases, J lost 2 bases, and 12 bases lay in between. As DNA, the CDR3 is TGTGCCAGCAGTTCCCCTCGGGCTCCCTACGAGCAGTACTTC. As protein: CASSSPRAPYEQYF.

The chain recombines TRBV7-9 with TRBJ2-7, with D possibly TRBD1 on 6 matching bases. This CDR3 is 14 amino acids long. Germline V gene lookup returns CDR1 SEHNR and CDR2 FQNEAQ (reference sequence). The V and J ends lost 2 bases and 4 bases respectively, with 12 bases between them. The CDR3 DNA reads as TGTGCCAGCAGCTTAACAGGGTCAGGGTACGAGCAGTACTTC. This encodes CASSLTGSGYEQYF. Combining the CDR3 with reference TRBV7-9 and TRBJ2-7 gives the whole variable domain DTGVSQNPRHKITKRGQNVTFRCDPISEHNRLYWYRQTLGQGPEFLTYFQNEAQLEKSRLLSDRFSAERPKGSFSTLEIQRTEQGDSAMYLCASSLTGSGYEQYFGPGTRLTVT.

V and J are TRBV7-9 and TRBJ2-3, with D unresolved. Trimming cost V 1 base and J 5 bases, with 10 bases left between them. The V gene's germline CDR1 is SEHNR and CDR2 FQNEAQ (reference sequence). The CDR3 totals 14 residues. For the CDR3, the DNA is TGTGCCAGCAGCTTAGGTGAAGGGAAAGATACGCAGTATTTT. It yields the protein CASSLGEGKDTQYF.

This clonotype was picked up many times. J is TRBJ2-1 and V is TRBV6-5; either TRBD1 or TRBD2 may supply D (5 bases each). The CDR3 runs to 15 residues. V lost 0 bases to trimming and J lost 4 bases, with 10 bases between them. Per the germline V gene, CDR1 is MNHEY and CDR2 is SVGAGI. The CDR3 protein is CASSYSGPGYNEQFF. CDR3 nucleotide sequence: TGTGCCAGCAGTTACTCGGGGCCGGGATACAATGAGCAGTTCTTC.

This clonotype was detected only a few times. The rearrangement links TRBV27 to TRBJ1-5; no firm D call. This CDR3 is 14 amino acids long. The V end was cut by 6 bases, the J end by 4 bases, with 13 bases between. The germline CDR1 and CDR2 sequences are MNHEY and SMNVEV (reference sequence). In DNA form, the CDR3 reads TGTGCCAGCAGAGCCCACGCAGGTAATCAGCCCCAGCATTTT. Protein: CASRAHAGNQPQHF.

The rearrangement links TRBV7-2 to TRBJ2-3; D possibly matches TRBD1 or TRBD2 (5 bases each). The length of the CDR3 is 13 residues. Germline loops: CDR1 SGHTA, CDR2 FQGNSA. Trimming removed 8 bases from V and 0 bases from J, with 9 bases in between. The CDR3 spells CASQRGSTDTQYF. The CDR3 DNA reads as TGTGCCAGCCAACGGGGCAGCACAGATACGCAGTATTTT.

V is TRBV28 and J is TRBJ1-2, with 11 positions matching TRBD1. Trimming at V came to 6 bases and at J to 2 bases, leaving 8 bases not matched to a gene. Germline V gene sequence: CDR1 MDHEN, CDR2 SYDVKM. The CDR3 loop spans 16 amino acids. DNA of the CDR3: TGTGCCAGCAGATCCTCCAGGGACAGGGGGAACTATGGCTACACCTTC. Translated: CASRSSRDRGNYGYTF.

The sample holds a few counts of this clonotype. The chain combines TRBV6-1 with TRBJ2-1, with TRBD2 as a possible D gene (7 bases). V was clipped by 6 bases and J by 4 bases, with 16 bases between them. The CDR3 contains 15 residues. Germline-derived CDR1 and CDR2 are MNHNS and SASEGT. This CDR3 reads CASSTWGGAYNEQFF. The CDR3 DNA sequence: TGTGCCAGCAGCACCTGGGGGGGGGCTTACAATGAGCAGTTCTTC.

The chain is built from TRBV12-3 or TRBV12-4 and TRBJ1-1, with D perhaps matching TRBD1 (5 bases). The CDR3 has 11 residues. Deletions cut 3 bases from V and 9 bases from J, with 8 bases between. The CDR3 sequence: CASSLEGQAFF. The CDR3 DNA reads as TGTGCCAGCAGTTTGGAGGGACAAGCTTTCTTT.